This T cell receptor (beta chain) was sequenced during a study of OX40 agonist ivuxolimab in advanced cancers. Blood draws occurred at baseline, cycle 4 day 1, and cycle 7 day 1. Germline V CDR1 and CDR2: MNHNY, SVGAGI (reference sequence). V was shortened by 6 bases and J by 4 bases, with 13 bases between the two germline ends. The CDR3 spans 14 residues. Profiled with immunoSEQ multiplex PCR; TCRdb holds only in-frame clones, not every one. This sample has over 80,000 clones, with roughly 90% found just once. The sequencing here drew on CD4+ or CD8+ T cells sorted from blood, taken in a trial of the OX40 agonist ivuxolimab. The rearrangement joins TRBV6-6 to TRBJ1-5; D might be TRBD1 (6 bases). The clonotype originates from an adult with an advanced solid tumor such as melanoma, head and neck, liver or kidney cancer. The CDR3 protein is CASSPPGENQPQHF. Here the CDR3 DNA reads TGTGCCAGCAGCCCTCCAGGGGAGAATCAGCCCCAGCATTTT.